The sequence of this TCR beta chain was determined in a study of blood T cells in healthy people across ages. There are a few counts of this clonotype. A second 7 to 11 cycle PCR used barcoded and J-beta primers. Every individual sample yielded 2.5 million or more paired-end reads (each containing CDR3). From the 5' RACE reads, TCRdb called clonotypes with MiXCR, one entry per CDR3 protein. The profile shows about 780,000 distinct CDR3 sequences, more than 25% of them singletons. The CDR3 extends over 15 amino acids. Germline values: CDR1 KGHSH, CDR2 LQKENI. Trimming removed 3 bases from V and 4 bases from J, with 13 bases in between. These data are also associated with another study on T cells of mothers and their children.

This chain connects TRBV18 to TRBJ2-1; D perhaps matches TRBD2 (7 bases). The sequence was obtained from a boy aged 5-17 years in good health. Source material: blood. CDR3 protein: CASSPGGPGYNEQFF. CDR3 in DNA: TGTGCCAGCTCACCGGGGGGGCCAGGGTACAATGAGCAGTTCTTC.